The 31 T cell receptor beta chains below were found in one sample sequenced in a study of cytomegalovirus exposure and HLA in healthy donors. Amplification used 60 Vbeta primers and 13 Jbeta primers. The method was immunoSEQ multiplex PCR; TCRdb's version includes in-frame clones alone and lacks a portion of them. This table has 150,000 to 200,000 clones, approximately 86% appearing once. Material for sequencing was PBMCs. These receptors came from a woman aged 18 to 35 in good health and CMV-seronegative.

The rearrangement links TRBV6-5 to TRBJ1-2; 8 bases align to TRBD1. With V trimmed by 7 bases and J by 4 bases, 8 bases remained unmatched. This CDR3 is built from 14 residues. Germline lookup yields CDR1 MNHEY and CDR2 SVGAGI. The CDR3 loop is CASIDRGLTYGYTF. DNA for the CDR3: TGTGCCAGCATTGACAGGGGACTGACCTATGGCTACACCTTC.

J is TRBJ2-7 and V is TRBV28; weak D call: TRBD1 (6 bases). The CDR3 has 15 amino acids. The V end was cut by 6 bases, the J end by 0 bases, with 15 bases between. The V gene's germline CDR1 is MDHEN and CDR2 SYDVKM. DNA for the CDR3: TGTGCCAGCAGGCCCACAGGGACCGGCTCCTACGAGCAGTACTTC. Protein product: CASRPTGTGSYEQYF.

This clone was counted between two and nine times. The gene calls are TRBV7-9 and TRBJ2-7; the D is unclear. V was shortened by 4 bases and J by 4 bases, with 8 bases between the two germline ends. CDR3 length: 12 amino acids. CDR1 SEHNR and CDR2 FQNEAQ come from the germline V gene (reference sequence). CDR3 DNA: TGTGCCAGCAGCTCAACAGCTTACGAGCAGTACTTC. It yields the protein CASSSTAYEQYF.

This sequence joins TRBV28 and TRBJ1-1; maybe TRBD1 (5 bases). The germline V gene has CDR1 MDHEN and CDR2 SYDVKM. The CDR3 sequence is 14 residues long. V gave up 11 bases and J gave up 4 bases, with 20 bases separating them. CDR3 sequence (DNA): TGTGCCGTGGGGGGGGACCACAGATTCACTGAAGCTTTCTTT. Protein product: CAVGGDHRFTEAFF.

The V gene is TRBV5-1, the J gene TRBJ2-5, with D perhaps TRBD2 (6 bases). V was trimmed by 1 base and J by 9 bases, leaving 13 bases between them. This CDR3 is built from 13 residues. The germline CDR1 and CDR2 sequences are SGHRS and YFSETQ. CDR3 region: CASSLPPWGAQYF. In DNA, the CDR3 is TGCGCCAGCAGCTTGCCTCCGTGGGGGGCCCAGTACTTC.

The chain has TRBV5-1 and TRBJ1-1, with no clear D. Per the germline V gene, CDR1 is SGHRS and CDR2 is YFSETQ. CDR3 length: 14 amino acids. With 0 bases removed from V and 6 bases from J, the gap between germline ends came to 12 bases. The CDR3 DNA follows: TGCGCCAGCAGCTTGGACGTTAGAGGGTCTGAAGCTTTCTTT. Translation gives CASSLDVRGSEAFF. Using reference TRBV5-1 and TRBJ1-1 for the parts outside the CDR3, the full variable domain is KAGVTQTPRYLIKTRGQQVTLSCSPISGHRSVSWYQQTPGQGLQFLFEYFSETQRNKGNFPGRFSGRQFSNSRSEMNVSTLELGDSALYLCASSLDVRGSEAFFGQGTRLTVV.

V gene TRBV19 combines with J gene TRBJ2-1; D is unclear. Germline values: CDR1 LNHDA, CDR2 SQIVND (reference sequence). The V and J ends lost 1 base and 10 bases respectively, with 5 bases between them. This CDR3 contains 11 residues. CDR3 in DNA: TGTGCCAGTAGTATAGGAGGCGAGCAGTTCTTC. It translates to CASSIGGEQFF.

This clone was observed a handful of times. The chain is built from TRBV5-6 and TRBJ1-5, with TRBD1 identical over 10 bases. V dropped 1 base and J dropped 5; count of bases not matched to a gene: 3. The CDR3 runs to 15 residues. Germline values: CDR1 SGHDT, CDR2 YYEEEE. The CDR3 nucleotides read TGTGCCAGCAGCTTGTCGGGACAGGGGTATCAGCCCCAGCATTTT. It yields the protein CASSLSGQGYQPQHF.

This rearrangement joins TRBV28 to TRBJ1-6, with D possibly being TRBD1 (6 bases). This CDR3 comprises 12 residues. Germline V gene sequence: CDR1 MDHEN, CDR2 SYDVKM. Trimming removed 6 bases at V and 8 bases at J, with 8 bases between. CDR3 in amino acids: CASRPGDSPLHF. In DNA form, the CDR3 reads TGTGCCAGCAGGCCAGGGGATTCACCCCTCCACTTT.

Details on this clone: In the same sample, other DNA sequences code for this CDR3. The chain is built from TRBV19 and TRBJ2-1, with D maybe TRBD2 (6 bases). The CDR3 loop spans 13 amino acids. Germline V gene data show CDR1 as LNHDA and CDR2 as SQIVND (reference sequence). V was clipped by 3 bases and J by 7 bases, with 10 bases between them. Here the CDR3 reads CASSIGGPNEQFF. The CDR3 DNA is TGTGCCAGTAGTATCGGAGGGCCGAATGAGCAGTTCTTC.

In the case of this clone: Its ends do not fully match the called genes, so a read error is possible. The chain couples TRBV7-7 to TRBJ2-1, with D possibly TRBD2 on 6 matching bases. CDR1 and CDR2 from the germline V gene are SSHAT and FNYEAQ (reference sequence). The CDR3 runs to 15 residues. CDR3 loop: CASSYAREAYNEQFF. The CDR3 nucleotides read TGTGCTAGCAGCTACGCCAGGGAGGCCTACAATGAGCAGTTCTTC.

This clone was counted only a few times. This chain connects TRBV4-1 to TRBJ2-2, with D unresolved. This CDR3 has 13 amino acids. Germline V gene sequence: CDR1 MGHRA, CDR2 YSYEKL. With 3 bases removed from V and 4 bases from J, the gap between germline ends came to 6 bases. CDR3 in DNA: TGCGCCAGCAGCCAGCCACTCACCGGGGAGCTGTTTTTT. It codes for CASSQPLTGELFF.

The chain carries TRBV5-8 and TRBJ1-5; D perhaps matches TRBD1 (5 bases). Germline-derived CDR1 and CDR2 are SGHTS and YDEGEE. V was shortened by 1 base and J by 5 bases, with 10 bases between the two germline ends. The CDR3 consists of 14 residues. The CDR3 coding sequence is TGTGCCAGCAGCTTGAGGCCAGGGCATCAGCCCCAGCATTTT. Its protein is CASSLRPGHQPQHF.

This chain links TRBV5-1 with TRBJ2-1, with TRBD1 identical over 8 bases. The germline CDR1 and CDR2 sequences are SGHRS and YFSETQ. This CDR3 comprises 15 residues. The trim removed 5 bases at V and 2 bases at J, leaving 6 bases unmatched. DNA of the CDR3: TGCGCCAGCAGTGCCCCAGGGGGCGCCTACAATGAGCAGTTCTTC. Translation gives CASSAPGGAYNEQFF.

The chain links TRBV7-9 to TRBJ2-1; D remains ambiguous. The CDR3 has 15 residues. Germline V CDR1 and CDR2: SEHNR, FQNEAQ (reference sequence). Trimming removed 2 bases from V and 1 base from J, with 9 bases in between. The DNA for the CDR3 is TGTGCCAGCAGCTTACTGTCCACTTCCTACAATGAGCAGTTCTTC. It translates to CASSLLSTSYNEQFF.

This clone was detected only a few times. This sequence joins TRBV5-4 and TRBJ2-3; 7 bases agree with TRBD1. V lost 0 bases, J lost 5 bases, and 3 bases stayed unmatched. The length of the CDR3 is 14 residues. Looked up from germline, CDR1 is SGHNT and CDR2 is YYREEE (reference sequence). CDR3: CASSLEQGLDTQYF. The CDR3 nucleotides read TGTGCCAGCAGCTTGGAACAGGGGTTAGATACGCAGTATTTT.

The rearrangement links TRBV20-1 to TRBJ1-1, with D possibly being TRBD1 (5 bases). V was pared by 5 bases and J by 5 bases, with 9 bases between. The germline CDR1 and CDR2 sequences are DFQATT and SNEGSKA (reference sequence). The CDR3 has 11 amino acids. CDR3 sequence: CSAARGTEAFF. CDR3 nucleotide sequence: TGCAGTGCTGCTCGGGGGACTGAAGCTTTCTTT.

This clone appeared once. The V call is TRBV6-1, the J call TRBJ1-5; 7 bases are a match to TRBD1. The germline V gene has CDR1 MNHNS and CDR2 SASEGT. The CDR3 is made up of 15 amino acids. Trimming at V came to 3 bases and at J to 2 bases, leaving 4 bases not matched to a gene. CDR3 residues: CASSDQGTGNQPQHF. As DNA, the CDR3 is TGTGCCAGCAGTGATCAAGGGACAGGCAATCAGCCCCAGCATTTT.

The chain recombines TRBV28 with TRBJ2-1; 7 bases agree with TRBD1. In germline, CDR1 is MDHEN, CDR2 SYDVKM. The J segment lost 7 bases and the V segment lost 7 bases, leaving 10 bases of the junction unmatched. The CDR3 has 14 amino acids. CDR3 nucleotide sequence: TGTGCCAGCACTTTGCCGGGACAGATTAATGAGCAGTTCTTC. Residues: CASTLPGQINEQFF.

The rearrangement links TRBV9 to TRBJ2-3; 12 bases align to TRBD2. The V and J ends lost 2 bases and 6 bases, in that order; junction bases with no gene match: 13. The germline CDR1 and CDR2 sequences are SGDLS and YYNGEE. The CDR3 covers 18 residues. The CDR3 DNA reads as TGTGCCAGCAGCGTTAGACTAGCGGGGGTAGGGGTGGCTGATACGCAGTATTTT. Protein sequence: CASSVRLAGVGVADTQYF. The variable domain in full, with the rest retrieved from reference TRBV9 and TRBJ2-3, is DSGVTQTPKHLITATGQRVTLRCSPRSGDLSVYWYQQSLDQGLQFLIQYYNGEERAKGNILERFSAQQFPDLHSELNLSSLELGDSALYFCASSVRLAGVGVADTQYFGPGTRLTVL.

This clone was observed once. This chain's CDR3 is CASSADRGYGYTF. CDR3 DNA sequence: TGTGCCAGCAGCGCGGACAGGGGTTATGGCTACACCTTC. This chain connects TRBV2 to TRBJ1-2; 9 positions agree with TRBD1. CDR3 length: 13 amino acids. After removal of 6 bases from V and 5 bases from J, the junction contained 4 bases not matched to a gene. CDR1 and CDR2 (germline): SNHLY, FYNNEI.

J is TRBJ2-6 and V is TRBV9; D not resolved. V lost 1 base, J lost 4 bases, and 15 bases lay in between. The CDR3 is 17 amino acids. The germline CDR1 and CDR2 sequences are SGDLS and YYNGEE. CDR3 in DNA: TGTGCCAGCAGCGTAAGGCAGGTGAAAGGAGGGGCCAACGTCCTGACTTTC. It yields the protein CASSVRQVKGGANVLTF.

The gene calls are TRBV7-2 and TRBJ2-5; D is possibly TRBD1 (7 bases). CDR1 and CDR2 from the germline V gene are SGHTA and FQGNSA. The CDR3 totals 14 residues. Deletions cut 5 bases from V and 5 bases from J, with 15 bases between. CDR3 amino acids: CASSQQGGGETQYF. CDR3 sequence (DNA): TGTGCCAGCAGCCAGCAGGGGGGTGGGGAGACCCAGTACTTC.

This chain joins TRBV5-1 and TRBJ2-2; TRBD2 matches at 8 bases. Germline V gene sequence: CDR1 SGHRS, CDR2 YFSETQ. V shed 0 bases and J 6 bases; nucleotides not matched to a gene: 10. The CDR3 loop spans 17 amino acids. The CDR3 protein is CASSLEGTGGAAGELFF. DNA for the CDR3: TGCGCCAGCAGCTTGGAGGGGACCGGGGGGGCCGCCGGGGAGCTGTTTTTT. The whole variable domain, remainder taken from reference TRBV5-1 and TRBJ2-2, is KAGVTQTPRYLIKTRGQQVTLSCSPISGHRSVSWYQQTPGQGLQFLFEYFSETQRNKGNFPGRFSGRQFSNSRSEMNVSTLELGDSALYLCASSLEGTGGAAGELFFGEGSRLTVL.

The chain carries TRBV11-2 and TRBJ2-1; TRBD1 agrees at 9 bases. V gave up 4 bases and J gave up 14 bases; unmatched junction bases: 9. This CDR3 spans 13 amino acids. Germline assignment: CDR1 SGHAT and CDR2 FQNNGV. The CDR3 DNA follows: TGTGCCAGCAGCTCGCCGTTGGACAGGGGAGAGTTCTTC. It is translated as CASSSPLDRGEFF.

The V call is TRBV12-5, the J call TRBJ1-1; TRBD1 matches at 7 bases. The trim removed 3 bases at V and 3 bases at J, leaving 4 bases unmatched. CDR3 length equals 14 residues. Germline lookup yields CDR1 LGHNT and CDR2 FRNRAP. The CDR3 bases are TGTGCTAGTGGTTTACAGGGGAGCGACACTGAAGCTTTCTTT. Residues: CASGLQGSDTEAFF.

CDR3 sequence: CASSGLSGANVLTF. DNA for the CDR3: TGTGCCAGCAGTGGACTCTCTGGGGCCAACGTCCTGACTTTC. The genes are TRBV6-5 and TRBJ2-6; perhaps TRBD2 as D (5 bases). CDR1 MNHEY and CDR2 SVGAGI come from the germline V gene. V gave up 5 bases and J gave up 0 bases, with 5 bases separating them. This CDR3 comprises 14 residues.

The CDR3 loop reads CAWKWGLANDEQFF. The CDR3 bases are TGTGCCTGGAAATGGGGACTAGCTAACGATGAGCAGTTCTTC. The chain combines TRBV30 with TRBJ2-1; the match to TRBD2 covers 9 bases. The germline CDR1 and CDR2 sequences are GTSNPN and SVGIG (reference sequence). V lost 4 bases to trimming and J lost 8 bases; unmatched junction nucleotides: 9. The CDR3 is 14 residues long.

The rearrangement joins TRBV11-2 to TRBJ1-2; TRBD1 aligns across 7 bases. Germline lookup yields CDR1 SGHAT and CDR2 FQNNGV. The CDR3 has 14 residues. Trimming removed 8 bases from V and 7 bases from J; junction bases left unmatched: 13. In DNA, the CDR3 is TGTGCCAGCGGGCAGGGGGGCCTTTTGTTTGGCTACACCTTC. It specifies CASGQGGLLFGYTF.

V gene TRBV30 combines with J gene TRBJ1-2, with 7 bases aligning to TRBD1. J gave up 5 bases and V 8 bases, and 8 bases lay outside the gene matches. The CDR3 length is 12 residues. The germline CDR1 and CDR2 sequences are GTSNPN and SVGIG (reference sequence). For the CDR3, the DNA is TGTGCCGGGGACAGAAAATTTTATGGCTACACCTTC. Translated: CAGDRKFYGYTF.

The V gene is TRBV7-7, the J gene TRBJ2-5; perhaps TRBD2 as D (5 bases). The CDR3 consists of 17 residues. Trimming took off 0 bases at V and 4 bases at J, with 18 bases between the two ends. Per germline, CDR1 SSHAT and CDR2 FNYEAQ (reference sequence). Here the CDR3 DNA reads TGTGCCAGCAGCTTAGCCCCGGGCGAGGGCACTGGAGAGACCCAGTACTTC. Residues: CASSLAPGEGTGETQYF. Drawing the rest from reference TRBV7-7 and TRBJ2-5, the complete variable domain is GAGVSQSPRYKVTKRGQDVTLRCDPISSHATLYWYQQALGQGPEFLTYFNYEAQPDKSGLPSDRFSAERPEGSISTLTIQRTEQRDSAMYRCASSLAPGEGTGETQYFGPGTRLLVL.